This record looks at one T cell receptor (beta chain) sequence and its context. The sample originates from a study of blood T cell repertoires in COVID-19. Study-level information: Donors in the United States, Italy and Spain gave samples during acute or convalescent COVID-19. Sources were T cells, B-cell-depleted T cells, or PBMCs; the material itself was cDNA or gDNA.

Authors' methods: The assay estimated nucleated cells by amplifying reference gene primers. Profiling relied on immunoSEQ multiplex PCR, and the TCRdb table lists in-frame clones only, not all of them. V and J calls and clone size are those listed in that table; D and trimming were worked out from the DNA. The profile shows under 300,000 clones, around 86% of them singletons. V was pared by 3 bases and J by 3 bases, with 4 bases of the junction left unmatched. This CDR3 is 16 amino acids long. Germline-derived CDR1 and CDR2 are DFQATT and SNEGSKA (reference sequence). The chain has TRBV20-1 and TRBJ2-1; TRBD2 agrees at 14 bases. The sequence was obtained from an elderly man with acute or convalescent COVID-19. Sequencing was carried out using peripheral blood. The CDR3 DNA sequence: TGCAGTGCTAGTGGGACTAGCGGGAGTGGCTACAATGAGCAGTTCTTC. This codes for CSASGTSGSGYNEQFF.